This is a list of T cell receptor beta chains from one sample in a study of blood T cell repertoires in COVID-19. Assay: immunoSEQ multiplex PCR; the TCRdb copy retains only in-frame clones and omits some. The profile shows 140,000 or so clones, roughly 85% of them singletons. The sequenced material came from peripheral blood. All receptors come from a man in his forties or fifties with acute or convalescent COVID-19. The CDR3 runs from the conserved cysteine through the conserved F or W.

V,J,CDR3
TRBV30,TRBJ2-5,CAWSVLVGETQYF
TRBV30,TRBJ1-4,CACWSLKLFF
TRBV10-1,TRBJ2-5,CASSDDRETQYF
TRBV30,TRBJ1-3,CAWSVPTGTGNTIYF
TRBV6-5,TRBJ1-2,CASSYNSPNYGYTF
TRBV12-3/TRBV12-4,TRBJ1-2,CASSAASRGYTF
TRBV5-1,TRBJ1-3,CASSLREPGNTIYF
TRBV5-1,TRBJ1-1,CASSAEGTEAFF
TRBV7-8,TRBJ2-2,CASSWDRGQTGELFF
TRBV19,TRBJ2-3,CASSIRLAGVTSTDTQYF
TRBV11-2,TRBJ2-5,CASSIGQGARETQYF
TRBV28,TRBJ2-7,CASSSPGQVPSYEQYF
TRBV10-1,TRBJ2-1,CASSGGTSGTLREGEQFF
TRBV7-3,TRBJ2-2,CASSLTPPGTGDTGELFF
TRBV4-2,TRBJ2-1,CASSQDYVGQGYNEQFF
TRBV19,TRBJ2-5,CASSLGRVGETQYF
TRBV19,TRBJ2-7,CASSIRTGSYEQYF
TRBV5-4,TRBJ2-1,CASSLVLRGGYNEQFF
TRBV11-2,TRBJ2-7,CASSLDRYEQYF
TRBV27,TRBJ2-7,CASSPPRDRGAYEQYF
TRBV2,TRBJ2-3,CASSEQVLPTDTQYF
TRBV5-1,TRBJ1-2,CASSLEATGGGNWYGYTF
TRBV5-4,TRBJ2-3,CASSRKWTPTTDTQYF
TRBV9,TRBJ2-3,CASSVGSSGTTDTQYF
TRBV19,TRBJ1-3,CASSIVGSGHTIYF
TRBV27,TRBJ2-7,CASSLGGDSYEQYF
TRBV28,TRBJ1-1,CASSLVRRTEAFF
TRBV5-1,TRBJ1-2,CASSLETGKGYGYTF
TRBV7-8,TRBJ2-7,CASSLALGQIYEQYF
TRBV18,TRBJ2-5,CASSPPLFGGGLPVQTQYF
TRBV27,TRBJ2-7,CASSLFQGSHEQYF
TRBV5-6,TRBJ1-2,CASSLGGNYGYTF
TRBV6-5,TRBJ1-2,CASEADRGNYGYTF
TRBV2,TRBJ1-1,CASRDLRGFTEAFF
TRBV19,TRBJ1-3,CASTGGMAGNTIYF
TRBV5-4,TRBJ1-1,CASSLGDTEAFF
TRBV12-3/TRBV12-4,TRBJ1-1,CASTMAVNTEAFF
TRBV6-5,TRBJ2-5,CASSPRENQETQYF
TRBV12-3/TRBV12-4,TRBJ1-1,CASSLLRNTEAFF
TRBV7-9,TRBJ2-7,CASSLAMPSGRYEQYF
TRBV7-3,TRBJ2-7,CASSSAGGLDEQYF
TRBV28,TRBJ2-1,CASSYGGPNEQFF
TRBV3-1/TRBV3-2,TRBJ1-1,CASSQGARRETEAFF
TRBV19,TRBJ1-1,CASSMGSYNTEAFF
TRBV18,TRBJ1-1,CASSGDRANTEAFF
TRBV5-6,TRBJ1-1,CASSLQGAEAFF
TRBV19,TRBJ1-1,CASSRGENTEAFF
TRBV25-1,TRBJ1-1,CASSELGGKTEAFF
TRBV5-4,TRBJ1-3,CASSLELGGAGGNTIYF
TRBV7-2,TRBJ2-2,CASSSVLWGELFF
TRBV30,TRBJ1-2,CAWSRGNTNYGYTF
TRBV19,TRBJ2-3,CATQGSGRTDTQYF
TRBV5-5,TRBJ1-3,CASSTHSNEVGNTIYF
TRBV11-3,TRBJ2-5,CASSLPNGVRGQETQYF
TRBV5-1,TRBJ1-1,CASSINRGRDTEAFF
TRBV5-1,TRBJ2-7,CASSLATGLSLGEQYF
TRBV19,TRBJ2-1,CASSQVGEQFF
TRBV16,TRBJ1-1,CASSQSSRAFF
TRBV6-5,TRBJ1-4,CASRANGQGAEKLFF